The 2 T cell receptor beta chains below all came from one sample that was sequenced in a study of T cells in Graves' hyperthyroidism and ophthalmopathy. The TCR beta CDR3 regions underwent amplification using RNA transcripts as the source. The HTBI primer set was used in a first-round RT-PCR of the TCR CDR3. TCRdb recomputed calls from the multiplex PCR reads with MiXCR, one row per CDR3 protein. The data show approximately 710,000 distinct CDR3 sequences, roughly 17% seen once. Material: blood. These receptors were collected from a man aged 50 to 60 with Graves' hyperthyroidism.

V gene TRBV6-5 combines with J gene TRBJ2-7, with a tentative D call TRBD1 (6 bases). This CDR3 is built from 13 residues. Germline CDR1 and CDR2: MNHEY and SVGAGI. The V gene lost 6 bases and the J gene lost 5 bases, with 14 bases spanning the gap. CDR3: CASSLLPGDEQYF. Written as DNA, the CDR3 is TGTGCCAGCAGCCTACTCCCAGGGGACGAGCAGTACTTC.

This clonotype was observed many times. This chain connects TRBV28 to TRBJ2-7; 7 bases align to TRBD1. Per germline, CDR1 MDHEN and CDR2 SYDVKM. The CDR3 consists of 16 residues. V shed 5 bases and J 2 bases; nucleotides not matched to a gene: 12. The CDR3 loop reads CASSLHPDRSTYEQYF. The CDR3 bases are TGTGCCAGCAGTCTCCATCCGGACAGGAGTACCTACGAGCAGTACTTC.